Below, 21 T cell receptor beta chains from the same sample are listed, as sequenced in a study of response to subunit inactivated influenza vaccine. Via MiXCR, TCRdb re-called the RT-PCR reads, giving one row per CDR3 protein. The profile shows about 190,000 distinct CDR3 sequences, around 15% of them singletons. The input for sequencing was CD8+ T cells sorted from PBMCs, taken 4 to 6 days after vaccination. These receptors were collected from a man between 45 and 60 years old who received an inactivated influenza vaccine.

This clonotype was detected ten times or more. CDR3 protein: CASEGVEQFF. The CDR3 coding sequence is TGTGCCAGTGAAGGGGTTGAGCAGTTCTTC. This chain joins TRBV2 and TRBJ2-1; maybe TRBD1 (5 bases). The CDR3 is made up of 10 amino acids. Germline V gives CDR1 SNHLY, CDR2 FYNNEI. The V gene lost 9 bases and the J gene lost 9 bases, with 9 bases spanning the gap.

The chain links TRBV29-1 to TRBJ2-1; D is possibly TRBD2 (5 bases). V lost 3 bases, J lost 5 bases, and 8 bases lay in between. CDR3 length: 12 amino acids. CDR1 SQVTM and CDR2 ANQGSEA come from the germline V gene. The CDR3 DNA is TGCAGCGTTGATAAGCGGCACAATGAGCAGTTCTTC. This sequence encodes CSVDKRHNEQFF.

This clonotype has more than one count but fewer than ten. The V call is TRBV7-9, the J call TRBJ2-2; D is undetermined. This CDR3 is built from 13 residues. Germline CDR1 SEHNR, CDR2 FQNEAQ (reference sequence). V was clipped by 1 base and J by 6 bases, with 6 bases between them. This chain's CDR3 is CASSLGLAGELFF. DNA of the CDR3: TGTGCCAGCAGCTTAGGACTCGCCGGGGAGCTGTTTTTT.

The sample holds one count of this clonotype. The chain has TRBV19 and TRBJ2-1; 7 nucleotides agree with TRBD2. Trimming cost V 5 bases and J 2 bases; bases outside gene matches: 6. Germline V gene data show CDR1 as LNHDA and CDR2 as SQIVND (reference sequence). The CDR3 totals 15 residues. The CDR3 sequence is CASSRGTTTYNEQFF. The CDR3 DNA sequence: TGTGCCAGTAGTCGCGGGACTACCACCTACAATGAGCAGTTCTTC. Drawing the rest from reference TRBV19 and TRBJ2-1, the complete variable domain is DGGITQSPKYLFRKEGQNVTLSCEQNLNHDAMYWYRQDPGQGLRLIYYSQIVNDFQKGDIAEGYSVSREKKESFPLTVTSAQKNPTAFYLCASSRGTTTYNEQFFGPGTRLTVL.

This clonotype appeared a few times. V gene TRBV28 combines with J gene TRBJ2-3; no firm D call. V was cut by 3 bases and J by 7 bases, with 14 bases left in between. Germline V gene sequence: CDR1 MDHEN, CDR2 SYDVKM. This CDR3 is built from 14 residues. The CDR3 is CASSFMRTPYTQYF. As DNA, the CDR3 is TGTGCCAGCAGTTTTATGAGGACCCCGTATACGCAGTATTTT.

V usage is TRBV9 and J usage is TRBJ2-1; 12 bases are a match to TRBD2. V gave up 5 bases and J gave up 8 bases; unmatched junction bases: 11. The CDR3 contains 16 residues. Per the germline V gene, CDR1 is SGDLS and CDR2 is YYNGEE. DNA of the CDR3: TGTGCCAGCAGTTGGACTAGCGGGACTCTATCCGATGAGCAGTTCTTC. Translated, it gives CASSWTSGTLSDEQFF. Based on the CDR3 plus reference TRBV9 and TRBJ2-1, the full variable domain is DSGVTQTPKHLITATGQRVTLRCSPRSGDLSVYWYQQSLDQGLQFLIQYYNGEERAKGNILERFSAQQFPDLHSELNLSSLELGDSALYFCASSWTSGTLSDEQFFGPGTRLTVL.

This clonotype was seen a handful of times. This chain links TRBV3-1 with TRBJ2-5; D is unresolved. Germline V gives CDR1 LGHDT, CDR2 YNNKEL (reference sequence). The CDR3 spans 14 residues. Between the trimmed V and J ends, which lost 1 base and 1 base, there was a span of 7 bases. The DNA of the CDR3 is TGTGCCAGCAGCCAAGTCGGCTCCCAAGAGACCCAGTACTTC. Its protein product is CASSQVGSQETQYF.

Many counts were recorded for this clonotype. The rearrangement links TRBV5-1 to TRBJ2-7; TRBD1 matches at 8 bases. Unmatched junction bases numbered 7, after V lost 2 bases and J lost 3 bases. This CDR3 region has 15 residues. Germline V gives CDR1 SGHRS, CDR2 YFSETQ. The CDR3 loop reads CASSFTGTGIYEQYF. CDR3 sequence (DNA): TGCGCCAGCAGCTTTACCGGGACAGGAATCTACGAGCAGTACTTC.

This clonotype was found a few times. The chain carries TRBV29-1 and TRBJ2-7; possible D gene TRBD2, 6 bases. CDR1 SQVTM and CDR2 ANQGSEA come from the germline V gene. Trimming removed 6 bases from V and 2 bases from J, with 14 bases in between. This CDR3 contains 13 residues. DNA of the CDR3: TGCAGCGTCGAGACTAGTCCCACCTACGAGCAGTACTTC. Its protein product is CSVETSPTYEQYF.

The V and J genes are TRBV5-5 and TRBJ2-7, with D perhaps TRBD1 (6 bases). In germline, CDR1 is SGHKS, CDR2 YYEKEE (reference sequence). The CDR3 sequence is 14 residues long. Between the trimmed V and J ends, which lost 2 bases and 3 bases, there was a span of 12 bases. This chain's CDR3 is CASSFYLGGYEQYF. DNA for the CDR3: TGTGCCAGCAGCTTCTACCTAGGGGGCTACGAGCAGTACTTC.

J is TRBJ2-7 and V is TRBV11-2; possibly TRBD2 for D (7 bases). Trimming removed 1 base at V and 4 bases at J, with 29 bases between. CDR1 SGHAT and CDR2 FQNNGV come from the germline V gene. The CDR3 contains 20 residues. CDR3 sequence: CASSLVPFFGGAYDSYEQYF. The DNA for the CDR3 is TGTGCCAGCAGCTTAGTACCCTTTTTTGGGGGGGCCTATGATTCATACGAGCAGTACTTC.

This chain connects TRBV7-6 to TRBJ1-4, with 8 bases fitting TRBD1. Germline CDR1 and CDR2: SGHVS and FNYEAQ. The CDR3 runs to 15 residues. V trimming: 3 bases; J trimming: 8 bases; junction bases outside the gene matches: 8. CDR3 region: CASSFGQGDSEKLFF. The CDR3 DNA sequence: TGTGCCAGCAGCTTCGGACAGGGCGATAGCGAAAAACTGTTTTTT.

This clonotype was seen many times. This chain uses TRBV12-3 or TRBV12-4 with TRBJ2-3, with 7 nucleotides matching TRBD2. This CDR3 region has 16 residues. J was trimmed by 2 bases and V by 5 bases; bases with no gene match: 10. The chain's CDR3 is CASSPGTSDLTDTQYF. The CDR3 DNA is TGTGCCAGCAGTCCCGGAACTAGCGACCTCACAGATACGCAGTATTTT.

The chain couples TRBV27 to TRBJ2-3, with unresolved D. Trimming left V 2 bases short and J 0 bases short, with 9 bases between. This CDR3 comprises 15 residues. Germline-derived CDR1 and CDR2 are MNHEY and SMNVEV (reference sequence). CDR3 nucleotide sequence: TGTGCCAGCAGTTTAAATGGAATTAGCACAGATACGCAGTATTTT. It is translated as CASSLNGISTDTQYF.

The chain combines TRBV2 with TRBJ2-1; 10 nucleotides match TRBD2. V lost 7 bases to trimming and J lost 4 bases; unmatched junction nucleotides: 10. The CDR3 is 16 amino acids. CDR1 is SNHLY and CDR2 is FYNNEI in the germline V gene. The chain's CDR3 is CASNGPSGGLYNEQFF. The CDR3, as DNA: TGTGCCAGCAATGGCCCTAGCGGGGGTTTGTACAATGAGCAGTTCTTC.

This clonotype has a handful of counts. The DNA for the CDR3 is TGTGCCACCAGTGAACCACCTGATAGGGGCTTCTACGAGCAGTACTTC. As protein: CATSEPPDRGFYEQYF. The chain has TRBV24-1 and TRBJ2-7, with D possibly TRBD1 on 5 matching bases. There are 16 residues in the CDR3. Trimming left V 4 bases short and J 3 bases short, with 18 bases between. Per germline, CDR1 KGHDR and CDR2 SFDVKD.

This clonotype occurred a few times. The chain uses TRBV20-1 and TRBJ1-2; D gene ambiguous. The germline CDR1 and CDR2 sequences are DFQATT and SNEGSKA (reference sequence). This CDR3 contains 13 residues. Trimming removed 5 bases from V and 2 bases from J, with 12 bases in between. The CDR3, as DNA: TGCAGTGCTCCCGGGTCCTTAAACTATGGCTACACCTTC. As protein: CSAPGSLNYGYTF.

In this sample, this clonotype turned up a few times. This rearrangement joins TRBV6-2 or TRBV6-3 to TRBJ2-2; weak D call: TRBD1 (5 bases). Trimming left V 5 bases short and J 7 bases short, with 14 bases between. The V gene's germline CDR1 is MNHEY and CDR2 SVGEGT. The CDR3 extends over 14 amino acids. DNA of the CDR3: TGTGCCAGCAGTCTCATGCAGGGTGGCGGGGAGCTGTTTTTT. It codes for CASSLMQGGGELFF.

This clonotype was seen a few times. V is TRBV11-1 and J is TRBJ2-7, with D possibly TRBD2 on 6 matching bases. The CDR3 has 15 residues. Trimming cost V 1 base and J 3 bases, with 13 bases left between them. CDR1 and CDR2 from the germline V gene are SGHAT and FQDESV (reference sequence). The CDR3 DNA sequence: TGTGCCAGCAGCTTAGGTGGGGGACTTCTCTACGAGCAGTACTTC. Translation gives CASSLGGGLLYEQYF.

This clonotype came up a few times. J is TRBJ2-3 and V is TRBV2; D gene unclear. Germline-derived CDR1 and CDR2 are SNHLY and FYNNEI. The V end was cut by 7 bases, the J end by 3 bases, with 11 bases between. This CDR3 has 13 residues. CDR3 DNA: TGTGCCAGCACTCCGTCTAGAACAGATACGCAGTATTTT. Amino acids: CASTPSRTDTQYF.

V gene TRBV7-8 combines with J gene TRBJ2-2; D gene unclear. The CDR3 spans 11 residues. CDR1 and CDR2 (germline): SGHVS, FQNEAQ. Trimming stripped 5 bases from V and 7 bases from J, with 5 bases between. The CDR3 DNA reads TGTGCCAGCAGCCTGGACGGGGAGCTGTTTTTT. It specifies CASSLDGELFF. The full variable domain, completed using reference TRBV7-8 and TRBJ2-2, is GAGVSQSPRYKVAKRGQDVALRCDPISGHVSLFWYQQALGQGPEFLTYFQNEAQLDKSGLPSDRFFAERPEGSVSTLKIQRTQQEDSAVYLCASSLDGELFFGEGSRLTVL.